This entry concerns a single T cell receptor (beta chain). The data derive from a study of T cell changes during pregnancy in multiple sclerosis. From germline, CDR1 is SGHVS and CDR2 FNYEAQ. CDR3 length equals 17 residues. V lost 5 bases and J lost 4; bases outside the gene matches: 13. The protocol was immunoSEQ multiplex PCR, while the TCRdb copy is restricted to in-frame clones and leaves out a portion. The sample shows 50,000 to 65,000 clones, approximately 95% of them seen only once. The chain joins TRBV7-6 to TRBJ2-1; 8 bases are a match to TRBD2. The specimen was CD8+ T cells from peripheral blood mononuclear cells, collected in the second trimester of pregnancy. The receptor comes from a female donor with multiple sclerosis, enrolled in a pregnancy study. CDR3 DNA: TGTGCCAGCAGCAAACGACAGCCCCAGCGGGAGTACAATGAGCAGTTCTTC. Its protein product is CASSKRQPQREYNEQFF.